A single sample gave rise to the 11 T cell receptor beta chains below, sequenced in a study of blood T cell repertoires in COVID-19. Sequencing used immunoSEQ multiplex PCR; TCRdb keeps in-frame clones, though not all of them. The data hold 250,000 or so clones, with about 83% observed a single time. The sample taken for sequencing was peripheral blood. Receptors were obtained from a man aged 25 to 40 who had recovered from COVID-19.

The J gene is TRBJ1-1, the V gene TRBV6-5; D call uncertain. Germline V gene data show CDR1 as MNHEY and CDR2 as SVGAGI. This CDR3 has 16 residues. Trimming removed 4 bases at V and 3 bases at J, with 18 bases between. CDR3 nucleotides: TGTGCCAGCAGTTCGCACCGCCCCGGCCGGGACACTGAAGCTTTCTTT. It is translated as CASSSHRPGRDTEAFF.

The rearrangement links TRBV11-2 to TRBJ2-3; 10 bases align to TRBD1. Unmatched junction bases numbered 13, after V lost 7 bases and J lost 3 bases. Germline V CDR1 and CDR2: SGHAT, FQNNGV. The CDR3 totals 17 residues. CDR3 sequence: CASTPSYGTGATDTQYF. The CDR3 region has the DNA TGTGCCAGCACCCCATCATACGGGACAGGGGCAACAGATACGCAGTATTTT.

The chain has TRBV5-1 and TRBJ2-7; 10 bases agree with TRBD1. The germline V gene has CDR1 SGHRS and CDR2 YFSETQ. This CDR3 contains 17 residues. Losses at the gene ends were 5 bases for V and 2 bases for J; bases not matched to a gene: 13. In DNA form, the CDR3 reads TGCGCCAGCAGTGATTTAACCGGGACAGGGGCCGCCTACGAGCAGTACTTC. It specifies CASSDLTGTGAAYEQYF.

The chain has TRBV9 and TRBJ2-3; D is unclear. This CDR3 spans 14 amino acids. V shed 1 base and J shed 3 bases, with 9 bases lying between them. Germline loops: CDR1 SGDLS, CDR2 YYNGEE. CDR3 bases: TGTGCCAGCAGCGTAACAACACAGACAGATACGCAGTATTTT. This gives the protein CASSVTTQTDTQYF.

This sequence joins TRBV6-5 and TRBJ1-2; D might be TRBD1 (5 bases). CDR3 length: 13 residues. Germline CDR1 reads MNHEY; CDR2 reads SVGAGI. The V gene lost 6 bases and the J gene lost 6 bases, with 14 bases spanning the gap. The CDR3 protein is CASSGGTTDGYTF. The CDR3 region has the DNA TGTGCCAGCAGCGGCGGGACGACGGATGGCTACACCTTC.

The chain couples TRBV9 to TRBJ1-1, with D tentatively TRBD1 (6 bases). Per the germline V gene, CDR1 is SGDLS and CDR2 is YYNGEE. The CDR3 totals 15 residues. Trimming shortened V by 2 bases and J by 5 bases, and 16 bases separated the two germline ends. This chain's CDR3 is CASSVGELRGTEAFF. CDR3 sequence (DNA): TGTGCCAGCAGCGTTGGGGAGTTGAGGGGGACTGAAGCTTTCTTT.

The chain has TRBV5-1 and TRBJ1-1; no clear D. The V end was cut by 4 bases, the J end by 10 bases, with 17 bases between. CDR3 size: 13 residues. Germline CDR1 SGHRS, CDR2 YFSETQ. The CDR3 region is CASSTPGRPGAFF. CDR3 coding DNA: TGCGCCAGCAGCACGCCGGGGAGACCAGGAGCTTTCTTT. Filled out from reference TRBV5-1 and TRBJ1-1, the complete variable domain reads KAGVTQTPRYLIKTRGQQVTLSCSPISGHRSVSWYQQTPGQGLQFLFEYFSETQRNKGNFPGRFSGRQFSNSRSEMNVSTLELGDSALYLCASSTPGRPGAFFGQGTRLTVV.

V gene TRBV18 combines with J gene TRBJ1-2; possible D gene TRBD1, 6 bases. Germline V gene data show CDR1 as KGHSH and CDR2 as LQKENI. There are 16 residues in the CDR3. V lost 2 bases and J 7 bases, leaving 20 bases between the germline ends. DNA for the CDR3: TGTGCCAGCTCACCAGACGCAGGGGAAATGGGTCGTGGCTACACCTTC. Its translation is CASSPDAGEMGRGYTF. The complete variable domain, with remaining parts taken from reference TRBV18 and TRBJ1-2, reads NAGVMQNPRHLVRRRGQEARLRCSPMKGHSHVYWYRQLPEEGLKFMVYLQKENIIDESGMPKERFSAEFPKEGPSILRIQQVVRGDSAAYFCASSPDAGEMGRGYTFGSGTRLTVV.

A single count supports this clone. The CDR3 reads CSAQDRGREKLFF. For the CDR3, the DNA is TGCAGCGCCCAAGACAGGGGGCGGGAAAAACTGTTTTTT. This sequence joins TRBV29-1 and TRBJ1-4, with 10 bases that match TRBD1. CDR3 size: 13 residues. The germline gives CDR1 SQVTM, CDR2 ANQGSEA. The V gene end was trimmed by 7 bases and the J gene end by 8 bases; junction bases not matched to a gene: 7.

The chain joins TRBV9 to TRBJ1-3, with D maybe TRBD1 (5 bases). Germline loops: CDR1 SGDLS, CDR2 YYNGEE. The CDR3 covers 16 residues. Trimming took off 4 bases at V and 1 base at J, with 15 bases between the two ends. The CDR3 protein is CASSPYSRVSGNTIYF. CDR3 bases: TGTGCCAGCAGCCCTTACAGCAGGGTTTCTGGAAACACCATATATTTT.

This sequence joins TRBV9 and TRBJ1-5, with TRBD1 as a possible D gene (5 bases). Germline lookup yields CDR1 SGDLS and CDR2 YYNGEE. Between the trimmed V and J ends, which lost 0 bases and 2 bases, there was a span of 18 bases. CDR3 length: 18 amino acids. The CDR3 loop reads CASSVGREDKMGNQPQHF. CDR3 sequence (DNA): TGTGCCAGCAGCGTAGGAAGGGAGGACAAAATGGGCAATCAGCCCCAGCATTTT.